A selection of T cell receptor beta chains follows, all from one sample in a study of blood T cell repertoires in COVID-19. Libraries were prepared by immunoSEQ multiplex PCR; TCRdb keeps only in-frame clonotypes and omits some of them. Of some 320,000 clones detected, about 89% appear once; the ten largest clones hold approximately 5%. Sequencing was performed on PBMCs or T cells enriched from blood (not recorded which). These receptors all stem from a woman in her 30s who had recovered from COVID-19. Both conserved end residues are part of each CDR3. The D gene is left open where the match is weak. Expanded clones get a size class; other rows say once, few or many, or leave the size out.

clone size	CDR3 length	J gene	V gene	D gene	CDR3 DNA	CDR3 protein
.	19	TRBJ2-3	TRBV3-1/TRBV3-2	TRBD2	TGTGCCAGCAGCCAAGATAGCAGGACTAGCGGAACTAGCACAGATACGCAGTATTTT	CASSQDSRTSGTSTDTQYF
.	13	TRBJ2-7	TRBV5-1	.	TGCGCCAGCAGCTCCGGGAACTCCTACGAGCAGTACTTC	CASSSGNSYEQYF
.	17	TRBJ1-2	TRBV7-8	TRBD1	TGTGCCAGCAGCGTCCGGGACAGGGGGCGTGGGGCGGATGGCTACACCTTC	CASSVRDRGRGADGYTF
.	15	TRBJ2-7	TRBV27	.	TGTGCCAGCAGTTCCCACCGGGACTTATCCTACGAGCAGTACTTC	CASSSHRDLSYEQYF
.	14	TRBJ1-2	TRBV4-1	.	TGCGCCAGCACCGCGGGGGACGACCAGAATGGCTACACCTTC	CASTAGDDQNGYTF
.	13	TRBJ1-5	TRBV7-2	TRBD1	TGTGCCAGCAGCATCAGGGGGAATCAGCCCCAGCATTTT	CASSIRGNQPQHF
.	16	TRBJ1-4	TRBV27	TRBD1	TGTGCCAGCAGCTGGACAGGGAGAGAGGCTAATGAAAAACTGTTTTTT	CASSWTGREANEKLFF
.	13	TRBJ1-4	TRBV12-3/TRBV12-4	TRBD1	TGTGCCAGCAGTTTCGGACAGGGAGAAAAACTGTTTTTT	CASSFGQGEKLFF
.	13	TRBJ1-1	TRBV5-1	.	TGCGCCAGCAGCCCCACTCCAGGGACTGAAGCTTTCTTT	CASSPTPGTEAFF
.	15	TRBJ1-5	TRBV4-3	.	TGCGCCAGCAGCCAGGAGGACAGTCACAATCAGCCCCAGCATTTT	CASSQEDSHNQPQHF
.	12	TRBJ1-2	TRBV12-3/TRBV12-4	.	TGTGCCAGCAGGTTGTCAGGGAATGGCTACACCTTC	CASRLSGNGYTF
.	16	TRBJ1-3	TRBV5-1	.	TGCGCCAGCAGCCCCGAAGGCGCCAGGGAAGGAAACACCATATATTTT	CASSPEGAREGNTIYF
.	11	TRBJ1-1	TRBV28	.	TGTGCCAGCAGTTGGAGCCATGAAGCTTTCTTT	CASSWSHEAFF
.	15	TRBJ1-5	TRBV7-9	.	TGTGCCAGCAGCCTCAGGGGTGGAAGCAATCAGCCCCAGCATTTT	CASSLRGGSNQPQHF
.	16	TRBJ1-4	TRBV5-1	.	TGCGCCAGCAGCTTGGCCACAGGGCTTTACAATGAAAAACTGTTTTTT	CASSLATGLYNEKLFF
once	15	TRBJ2-1	TRBV21-1	.	TGTGCCCTCAGTCCCCAGGGCCATCCGTACAATGAGCAGTTCTTC	CALSPQGHPYNEQFF
.	18	TRBJ2-1	TRBV3-1/TRBV3-2	TRBD2	TGTGCCAGCAGCCAAGGATTAAGAGGCGGGGGGGCCGGCAATGAGCAGTTCTTC	CASSQGLRGGGAGNEQFF
.	15	TRBJ2-1	TRBV3-1/TRBV3-2	TRBD2	TGTGCCAGCAGCCCCGGGACTAGCGGGGTGAATGAGCAGTTCTTC	CASSPGTSGVNEQFF
few	12	TRBJ1-2	TRBV2	TRBD1	TGTGCCAGCAGTATTGGACAGGCAGGCTACACCTTC	CASSIGQAGYTF
once	13	TRBJ1-5	TRBV5-5	.	TGTGCCAGCAGCACGGACAGCCATCAGCCCCAGCATTTT	CASSTDSHQPQHF
once	18	TRBJ2-7	TRBV24-1	TRBD1	TGTGCCACCCTGGAAGGGGGCTTAACCCAAAGTCGACACTACGAGCAGTACTTC	CATLEGGLTQSRHYEQYF
once	15	TRBJ1-6	TRBV2	.	TGTGCCAGCAAGGGGACAAGGACCTATAATTCACCCCTCCACTTT	CASKGTRTYNSPLHF